This TCR beta chain was captured in a study of cytomegalovirus exposure and HLA in healthy donors (dated by TCRdb to about 2017). A note on the overall study: An earlier analysis of around 600 of the donors reported more than 250 Gb of sequence data and 100 million to 140 million unique TCR beta sequences from about 200 million T cells. Typing coverage differed by locus: A, B, C, DRB1 and DQB1 were typed in about 629-640 donors, DQA1 in about 510, DPA1 in 600 to 610, and DPB1 in 472. An earlier analysis of some 500 of the donors used high-throughput TCR beta sequencing to judge whether each TCR beta V gene segment behaved as functional or pseudogenic. To predict cytomegalovirus infection status, the study combined high-throughput TCR immunosequencing, statistical association of individual TCRs with disease status, and machine learning. HLA typing covered class I and class II loci at four-digit resolution. Genome-wide SNP genotypes for about 60% of the roughly 670 donors were used in a later genetic analysis, which treated that subset as a discovery cohort. In addition to the first cohort of 650 to 800 subjects, a separate validation cohort of approximately 130 different subjects was used. Donor age, sex, ethnicity and CMV serostatus were compiled together with the repertoire data. A later analysis re-examined previously published TCR beta repertoires from several hundred donors and added high-resolution HLA genotyping to investigate patterns of TCR occurrence. Of the 398 genotyped donors, approximately 83% fell in the genetic ancestry cluster associated with self-reported Caucasian donors. Among roughly 400 genotyped donors of the cohort, an average of approximately 200,000 unique TCR beta nucleotide sequences was sequenced per donor, of which 15% to 20% were non-productive. The study aimed to test whether cataloging public T cell receptors could reveal signatures of past pathogen exposure. Every repertoire in the discovery cohort had been generated on one and the same sequencing platform. Using immunosequencing, the study profiled T cell repertoires from about 610 subjects and related those repertoires to cytomegalovirus serostatus. Rather than using new phenotypic data, the later analysis identified candidate immune exposures from TCR beta sequences and from how often those sequences occurred across donors. Roughly 300 gigabases of sequencing data and tens of millions of unique TCR sequences were included in an early release covering 550 to 650 HLA-typed donors. Because of strong linkage in the cohort, a handful of DR-DQ haplotypes were treated as single units for association and clustering.

The protocol used for the library was the immunoSEQ multiplex PCR assay. The multiplex PCR relied on a mix of 60 forward primers for TCR Vbeta segments and 13 reverse primers for TCR Jbeta segments. The CDR3 region of rearranged TCR beta genes was amplified from genomic DNA by a multiplex PCR assay. On the Illumina HiSeq System, the amplified TCR beta libraries were sequenced as 87-base-pair reads. The original methods were these. A later analysis counted approximately 74 million unique TCR beta chains across the 500 to 850 repertoires, and 9.5 million to 11 million of these chains were shared by at least two donors. A nearest-neighbor algorithm error-corrected the raw reads and collapsed the reads into unique sequences, merging closely related sequences to remove PCR and sequencing errors. CDR3 sequences were aligned to IMGT reference sequences to assign V, D and J gene segments. Each retained sequence needed at least a six-nucleotide match to both a V gene segment and a J gene segment. A rearrangement counted as productive if the CDR3 had no stop codons and remained in frame with V and J, and every other rearrangement counted as non-productive. Following IMGT convention, CDR3 was defined as the stretch from the second conserved V-encoded cysteine up to the conserved J-encoded phenylalanine. Sequences without an unambiguous match to a single V gene segment were excluded from the earlier analysis of 450 to 650 of the donors. An earlier analysis of over 450 of the donors classified V segments as functional when productive rearrangements were above 56.7% and as segregating when the standard deviation between donors was above 5%. A statistical classification framework was built for diagnosing cytomegalovirus status from the catalog of TCR beta chain sequences. In a later analysis, V and J genes were assigned by comparing TCR nucleotide sequences against IMGT/GENE-DB human TR gene sequences. Using the TCRdist pipeline, a later analysis assigned CDR3 sequences along with most-parsimonious VDJ recombination scenarios. A later analysis defined each TCR beta chain by its CDR3 amino acid sequence plus V-gene family, and excluded reads lacking a unique V-gene family. In a later analysis, nearly 600 highly shared, low-generation-probability nucleotide sequences were removed to address suspected cross-contamination and a sequencing artifact. A later analysis calculated a clonal expansion index for each public chain from normalized within-repertoire ranks of inferred template counts. A later analysis computed generation probabilities with a VDJ recombination model fitted to out-of-frame rearrangements, and checked the results against IGoR. In a later analysis, hypergeometric tests were used to score TCR-TCR, TCR-HLA and TCR-CMV co-occurrence, with a repertoire-size bias correction applied to TCR pairs. To estimate false discovery rates, a later analysis permuted the HLA or CMV assignments 20 times. In a later analysis, co-occurring TCRs were grouped using DBSCAN, and TCRdist sequence similarity was added for clustering within HLA-allele-positive subsets. Repertoires with fewer than 30,000 or more than 120,000 public chains, plus five repertoires with anomalous nucleotide sharing, were excluded from co-occurrence clustering. Entries here come from immuneACCESS through TCRdb and include only in-frame sequences with V and J called. Some clones fail to appear in such tables; in the studies checked, an unresolved V gene covers under half of the shortfall, and the cause of the remainder is unknown. That table supplies the V and J calls and clone size; D and trimming were determined from the DNA. This sample holds more than 100,000 clones; over 70% were observed only once. The ten biggest clones cover around 4.1% of the sample.

The cohort was made up of hundreds of healthy bone marrow donors. All cohort members were sampled while nominally healthy, although unrecorded immune exposures were likely present. The donor tested CMV seronegative, placing the donor among the 350 or so seronegative members of the cohort. A peripheral blood sample was provided by each donor, and peripheral blood mononuclear cells were used for TCR beta sequencing. Genomic DNA was extracted from the blood cell samples with the Qiagen DNeasy Blood Extraction Kit. The V end loses 4 bases and the J end loses 0 bases, and a stretch of 10 bases separates them. The germline V gene (reference sequence) provides CDR1 SEHNR and CDR2 FQNEAQ. CDR3 length: 15 amino acids, cysteine to phenylalanine. Only the CDR3 region is kept as DNA, spanning 45 bases read in frame from base 1. Broader findings and caveats from the paper: The cohort was sequenced for TCR beta chains only, and without alpha or paired-chain data the features that could be detected were limited. In a later analysis, HLA-associated TCR beta chains were found to be more clonally expanded and to have lower generation probabilities than equally common non-associated chains. Correlated functional status among segregating V segments might be attributable to linkage disequilibrium, but an unknown experimental factor could not be ruled out. Because counts were too low, seventeen rarely observed V segments, including chromosome 9 orphons, were excluded from the earlier analysis of 587 of the donors. Strong co-occurrence of HLA alleles, especially DR and DQ, made assigning TCR associations to individual alleles difficult. Several of the top co-occurrence clusters appeared to be linked to parvovirus B19, influenza, CMV and Epstein-Barr virus, according to a later analysis. In a later analysis, 16,951 TCR beta sequences were associated with specific HLA alleles at a false discovery rate of 0.05. The classifier was reported to diagnose cytomegalovirus status with high specificity and sensitivity in both the original cohort and the validation cohort. A further reported finding was that TCR beta sequences accurately predicted the HLA-A and HLA-B alleles for most subjects in the first cohort. It was suggested by the authors that the approach could potentially be generalized to other disease states and immunological phenotypes. Three of the identified cytomegalovirus-associated TCR beta chains were confirmed in vitro to be specific for cytomegalovirus antigens. Immune exposure information for the cohort was limited to CMV serostatus. A cluster of highly shared sequence variants was judged likely to represent a technical artifact of the sequencing pipeline. Because HLA typing was missing for some donors at each locus, association tests included only the typed subset. A later analysis found that most CMV-associated TCR beta chains appeared HLA-restricted, with HLA associations seemingly driven largely by CMV exposure. Across donors, most TCR sequences were observed very rarely, whereas some public TCRs were present in many individuals. V-gene and J-gene trimming of TCR beta chains was associated with a missense DCLRE1C variant in a later genetic analysis, and the association was replicated in an independent cohort. Because the 87-base-pair reads could not distinguish some IMGT-functional V segments, including TRBV6-2 and TRBV6-3, those segments were excluded. An earlier analysis of some 590 of the donors showed that most TCR beta V segments appeared in productive rearrangements either about 90% or about 30% of the time, which broadly matched IMGT annotations. According to a later genetic analysis, donors in an Asian-associated ancestry cluster had fewer N-insertions in productive TCRs than the approximately 700-donor mean. Sequencing depth was assumed to be roughly uniform across donors in the presence/absence analyses, though that assumption may not hold. The study listed approximately 150 TCR beta chains as associated with cytomegalovirus. In a later analysis, the rate of TCR association differed among HLA loci, with DRB1 alleles having the most associated TCRs and HLA-C alleles having the fewest.

About this clone: The target of this receptor is not known. The input lacks base qualities; no much larger clone sits a single base away.

This receptor was identified in a woman aged 40 to 50 in good health and CMV-seronegative. Sequencing input: PBMCs. The chain uses TRBV7-9 and TRBJ2-1; the D gene is perhaps TRBD2, from 5 matching bases. The CDR3: CASSSPGISYNEQFF. At the DNA level, the sequence is TGTGCCAGCAGCTCCCCCGGGATCTCCTACAATGAGCAGTTCTTC.